These 26 T cell receptor beta chains originate from one sample sequenced in a study of blood T cell repertoires in COVID-19. The repertoire was sequenced with immunoSEQ multiplex PCR; TCRdb's copy has only in-frame clones and lacks some. The sample yields 200,000 or so clones, around 90% seen once. Sequencing was done on a sample of peripheral blood. The receptors shown here come from a man aged 30 to 39 with COVID-19, enrolled during active disease.

The chain couples TRBV7-2 to TRBJ2-7; 10 positions agree with TRBD2. Germline assignment: CDR1 SGHTA and CDR2 FQGNSA. The CDR3 is 14 residues long. The V segment lost 5 bases and the J segment 2 bases; nucleotides outside the gene matches: 3. The CDR3 loop is CASSTTSGTYEQYF. Here the CDR3 DNA reads TGTGCCAGCAGCACTACTAGCGGGACCTACGAGCAGTACTTC.

The chain recombines TRBV7-2 with TRBJ1-2, with 7 bases fitting TRBD1. From germline, CDR1 is SGHTA and CDR2 FQGNSA. The CDR3 covers 14 residues. V was clipped by 5 bases and J by 3 bases; unmatched bases: 6. CDR3 coding DNA: TGTGCCAGCAGCACCAGACAGGGAGACTATGGCTACACCTTC. It encodes CASSTRQGDYGYTF.

The V call is TRBV15, the J call TRBJ1-1, with 7 bases fitting TRBD1. The CDR3 is 15 amino acids. From germline, CDR1 is LNHNV and CDR2 YYDKDF (reference sequence). V dropped 1 base and J dropped 1; count of bases not matched to a gene: 3. CDR3 protein: CATSRADRANTEAFF. The CDR3 region has the DNA TGTGCCACCAGCAGAGCCGACAGGGCGAACACTGAAGCTTTCTTT.

The chain couples TRBV27 to TRBJ2-7; maybe TRBD2 (6 bases). Germline CDR1 is MNHEY and CDR2 is SMNVEV (reference sequence). V gave up 2 bases and J gave up 4 bases, with 12 bases separating them. The CDR3 consists of 14 residues. The CDR3 sequence: CASSLMWGVYEQYF. The CDR3 DNA reads TGTGCCAGCAGTTTAATGTGGGGGGTGTACGAGCAGTACTTC.

As concerns this clone: A junction boundary mismatches the germline segment, possibly from a read error. The chain uses TRBV6-4 and TRBJ2-3, with 14 bases matching TRBD2. This CDR3 is 15 amino acids long. Germline assignment: CDR1 MRHNA and CDR2 SNTAGT. CDR3 nucleotides: TGTGCCAGCAGAGGGACTAGCGGGAGCAGAGATACGCAGTATTTT. This translates into CASRGTSGSRDTQYF.

This clone was recorded a few times. The V call is TRBV4-1, the J call TRBJ1-2, with D possibly TRBD1 on 6 matching bases. CDR1 and CDR2 from the germline V gene are MGHRA and YSYEKL. The CDR3 covers 16 residues. V was cut by 0 bases and J by 6 bases, with 17 bases left in between. DNA of the CDR3: TGCGCCAGCAGCCAAGATCGCAGGCGAGGGGGTCATGGCTACACCTTC. Its protein product is CASSQDRRRGGHGYTF.

The chain recombines TRBV18 with TRBJ1-1; 8 nucleotides align to TRBD1. The CDR3 extends over 13 amino acids. The V and J ends lost 3 bases and 4 bases, in that order; junction bases with no gene match: 1. Germline lookup yields CDR1 KGHSH and CDR2 LQKENI. The chain's CDR3 is CASSPDRGTEAFF. The CDR3 nucleotides are TGTGCCAGCTCACCCGACAGGGGCACTGAAGCTTTCTTT.

This chain's CDR3 is CAISDKGGTEAFF. CDR3 nucleotides: TGTGCCATCAGTGATAAGGGAGGAACTGAAGCTTTCTTT. This chain joins TRBV10-3 and TRBJ1-1; D uncertain. Trimming removed 3 bases at V and 5 bases at J, with 10 bases between. Germline CDR1 and CDR2: ENHRY and SYGVKD. The CDR3 extends over 13 amino acids.

The rearrangement uses TRBV9 and TRBJ1-2; D possibly corresponds to TRBD1 (5 bases). Germline V gene data show CDR1 as SGDLS and CDR2 as YYNGEE. The CDR3 runs 13 residues. Between the trimmed V and J ends, which lost 1 base and 7 bases, there was a span of 11 bases. Written as DNA, the CDR3 is TGTGCCAGCAGCGTACCAGGGCAAACTGGCTACACCTTC. Translation: CASSVPGQTGYTF.

This chain connects TRBV9 to TRBJ2-1, with 8 bases that match TRBD2. J gave up 9 bases and V 3 bases, and 2 bases lay outside the gene matches. The CDR3 is 12 amino acids. From germline, CDR1 is SGDLS and CDR2 YYNGEE. CDR3 region: CASSDGRGEQFF. In DNA form, the CDR3 reads TGTGCCAGCAGCGACGGGAGGGGTGAGCAGTTCTTC.

The chain joins TRBV3-1 (or the pseudogene TRBV3-2) to TRBJ1-4; TRBD1 matches at 9 bases. Germline CDR1 is LGHDT and CDR2 is YNNKEL (reference sequence). The V and J ends lost 1 base and 2 bases, in that order; junction bases with no gene match: 14. The CDR3 has 20 amino acids. CDR3 nucleotide sequence: TGTGCCAGCAGCCAAGGACTGGTGGGACAGGGTCTTGTCACTAATGAAAAACTGTTTTTT. This gives the protein CASSQGLVGQGLVTNEKLFF.

The J gene is TRBJ2-1, the V gene TRBV7-2, with 8 bases that match TRBD1. The CDR3 has 15 amino acids. Germline V gives CDR1 SGHTA, CDR2 FQGNSA. The J segment lost 4 bases and the V segment lost 3 bases, leaving 5 bases of the junction unmatched. For the CDR3, the DNA is TGTGCCAGCAGCTTGGGCAGGGGGCAGTACAATGAGCAGTTCTTC. This codes for CASSLGRGQYNEQFF.

The chain has TRBV18 and TRBJ1-4; 7 bases are a match to TRBD1. CDR1 is KGHSH, CDR2 LQKENI, per germline. The CDR3 consists of 15 residues. V lost 6 bases to trimming and J lost 8 bases; unmatched junction nucleotides: 12. The CDR3 DNA follows: TGTGCCAGCTCCCAAACAGGGGTGAGTGGCGAAAAACTGTTTTTT. Protein product: CASSQTGVSGEKLFF.

This clone was seen just once. The chain carries TRBV13 and TRBJ2-7; maybe TRBD2 (7 bases). The V gene's germline CDR1 is PRHDT and CDR2 FYEKMQ (reference sequence). CDR3 length equals 15 residues. V was trimmed by 8 bases and J by 1 base, leaving 18 bases between them. The CDR3 is CASRLGGALSYEQYF. CDR3 nucleotide sequence: TGTGCCAGCCGTCTTGGGGGGGCCCTTTCCTACGAGCAGTACTTC.

The rearrangement links TRBV5-1 to TRBJ2-3; D is perhaps TRBD1 (7 bases). With 0 bases removed from V and 6 bases from J, the gap between germline ends came to 14 bases. This CDR3 comprises 15 residues. CDR1 is SGHRS, CDR2 YFSETQ, per germline. The CDR3 coding sequence is TGCGCCAGCAGCTTGGGACAGGGAGGTACGGATACGCAGTATTTT. Its protein is CASSLGQGGTDTQYF.

V is TRBV11-2 and J is TRBJ1-4; 8 bases are shared with TRBD1. With V trimmed by 4 bases and J by 2 bases, 12 bases remained unmatched. Germline CDR1 and CDR2: SGHAT and FQNNGV. This CDR3 has 18 amino acids. The CDR3 spells CASSWGYQGAGTNEKLFF. In DNA, the CDR3 is TGTGCCAGCAGCTGGGGTTACCAGGGGGCAGGGACTAATGAAAAACTGTTTTTT.

CDR3 sequence reads: CASSSGQVLNEQFF. DNA for the CDR3: TGTGCCAGCAGCTCGGGACAGGTGCTCAATGAGCAGTTCTTC. The chain joins TRBV7-9 to TRBJ2-1; 8 nucleotides align to TRBD1. With 4 bases clipped from V and 6 bases from J, the junction kept 5 bases outside the gene matches. CDR1 is SEHNR and CDR2 is FQNEAQ in the germline V gene (reference sequence). The CDR3 runs to 14 residues. Full variable domain (rest looked up from reference TRBV7-9 and TRBJ2-1): DTGVSQNPRHKITKRGQNVTFRCDPISEHNRLYWYRQTLGQGPEFLTYFQNEAQLEKSRLLSDRFSAERPKGSFSTLEIQRTEQGDSAMYLCASSSGQVLNEQFFGPGTRLTVL.

This chain uses TRBV18 with TRBJ2-1, with 9 bases that match TRBD1. After removal of 0 bases from V and 3 bases from J, the junction contained 3 bases not matched to a gene. The CDR3 loop spans 16 amino acids. Germline V gives CDR1 KGHSH, CDR2 LQKENI. The CDR3 DNA follows: TGTGCCAGCTCACCACCTGACAGGGGGATCTACAATGAGCAGTTCTTC. It encodes CASSPPDRGIYNEQFF.

The chain carries TRBV27 and TRBJ2-1; possible D gene TRBD2, 6 bases. The CDR3 runs to 16 residues. Germline V gene data show CDR1 as MNHEY and CDR2 as SMNVEV (reference sequence). V was shortened by 2 bases and J by 2 bases, with 13 bases between the two germline ends. The CDR3 region has the DNA TGTGCCAGCAGTTTAACCCGGAGGGACCCCTACAATGAGCAGTTCTTC. Translation: CASSLTRRDPYNEQFF.

The V call is TRBV5-1, the J call TRBJ2-7; possibly TRBD1 for D (6 bases). V gave up 2 bases and J gave up 12 bases, with 15 bases separating them. CDR1 is SGHRS and CDR2 is YFSETQ in the germline V gene. The CDR3 has 12 residues. CDR3 in DNA: TGCGCCAGCAGCTTACAGGGCGGATTCCCGTACTTC. Protein sequence: CASSLQGGFPYF. Based on the CDR3 plus reference TRBV5-1 and TRBJ2-7, the full variable domain is KAGVTQTPRYLIKTRGQQVTLSCSPISGHRSVSWYQQTPGQGLQFLFEYFSETQRNKGNFPGRFSGRQFSNSRSEMNVSTLELGDSALYLCASSLQGGFPYFGPGTRLTVT.

With regard to this clone: The same CDR3 also results from other DNA sequences found in this sample. The CDR3 DNA reads as TGTGCCAGTAGTATAGAAGGGGGTTACGAGCAGTACTTC. This gives the protein CASSIEGGYEQYF. The genes are TRBV19 and TRBJ2-7; perhaps TRBD1 as D (6 bases). Germline CDR1 and CDR2: LNHDA and SQIVND (reference sequence). The ends were cut back, 0 bases at V and 4 bases at J, with 7 bases in the middle. The CDR3 is made up of 13 amino acids.

The V call is TRBV28, the J call TRBJ1-2, with D possibly TRBD1 on 5 matching bases. The CDR3 is 12 residues long. The V and J ends lost 4 bases and 12 bases respectively, with 15 bases between them. Germline assignment: CDR1 MDHEN and CDR2 SYDVKM. The CDR3 DNA reads as TGTGCCAGCAGTTCGCCAGGGCGGTGGCACACCTTC. Translating gives CASSSPGRWHTF.

The chain employs TRBV7-9 and TRBJ2-3; 10 nucleotides line up with TRBD1. V dropped 4 bases and J dropped 4; count of bases not matched to a gene: 5. CDR3 length: 15 amino acids. CDR1 and CDR2 from the germline V gene are SEHNR and FQNEAQ (reference sequence). CDR3 sequence reads: CASSSGTGVSDTQYF. The CDR3 nucleotides read TGTGCCAGCAGCTCCGGGACAGGGGTGTCAGATACGCAGTATTTT.

This chain connects TRBV9 to TRBJ2-5; 9 positions match TRBD2. After removal of 2 bases from V and 3 bases from J, the junction contained 5 bases not matched to a gene. The CDR3 contains 15 residues. In germline, CDR1 is SGDLS, CDR2 YYNGEE. The CDR3 DNA follows: TGTGCCAGCAGCGTTAGGACTAGCGAAGAAGAGACCCAGTACTTC. Its translation is CASSVRTSEEETQYF.

The chain employs TRBV7-2 and TRBJ2-7; 8 bases are a match to TRBD2. In germline, CDR1 is SGHTA, CDR2 FQGNSA. Germline trimming cut 4 bases from V and 2 bases from J; bases unmatched to any gene: 7. The CDR3 is 15 residues long. In nucleotides, the CDR3 is TGTGCCAGCAGCTGGAGATGGACTAGCACCTACGAGCAGTACTTC. Residues: CASSWRWTSTYEQYF.

This rearrangement joins TRBV6-5 to TRBJ2-7; TRBD1 agrees at 10 bases. The CDR3 has 14 residues. V lost 7 bases, J lost 3 bases, and 6 bases stayed unmatched. Germline values: CDR1 MNHEY, CDR2 SVGAGI. This chain's CDR3 is CASKVGQGNYEQYF. CDR3 bases: TGTGCCAGCAAAGTGGGACAGGGGAACTACGAGCAGTACTTC.